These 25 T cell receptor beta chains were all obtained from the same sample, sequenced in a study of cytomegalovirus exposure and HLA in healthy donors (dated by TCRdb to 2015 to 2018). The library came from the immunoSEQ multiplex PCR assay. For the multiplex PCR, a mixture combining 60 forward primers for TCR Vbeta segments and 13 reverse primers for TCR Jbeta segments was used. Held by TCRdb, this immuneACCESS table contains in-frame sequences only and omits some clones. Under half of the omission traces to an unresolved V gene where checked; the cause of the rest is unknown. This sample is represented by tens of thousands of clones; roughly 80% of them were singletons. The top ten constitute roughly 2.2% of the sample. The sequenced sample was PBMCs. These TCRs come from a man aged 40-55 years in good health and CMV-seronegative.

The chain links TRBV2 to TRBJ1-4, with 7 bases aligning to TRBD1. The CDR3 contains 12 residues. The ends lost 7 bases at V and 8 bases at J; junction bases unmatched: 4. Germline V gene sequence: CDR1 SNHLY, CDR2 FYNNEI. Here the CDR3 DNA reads TGTGCCAGCACCGGGGACAGCGAAAAACTGTTTTTT. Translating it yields CASTGDSEKLFF.

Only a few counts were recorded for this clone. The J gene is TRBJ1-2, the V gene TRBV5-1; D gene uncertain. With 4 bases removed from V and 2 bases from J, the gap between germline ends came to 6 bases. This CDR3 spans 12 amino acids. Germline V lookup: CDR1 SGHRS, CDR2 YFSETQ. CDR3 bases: TGCGCCAGCAGCAGAGAAAACTATGGCTACACCTTC. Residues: CASSRENYGYTF.

The CDR3 loop is CASSSPGQGLNEQYF. The CDR3 region has the DNA TGTGCCAGCAGTTCACCGGGACAGGGGCTTAACGAGCAGTACTTC. The V gene is TRBV27, the J gene TRBJ2-7, with 10 bases lining up with TRBD1. Germline CDR1 MNHEY, CDR2 SMNVEV (reference sequence). V trimming: 4 bases; J trimming: 5 bases; junction bases outside the gene matches: 8. This CDR3 is built from 15 residues.

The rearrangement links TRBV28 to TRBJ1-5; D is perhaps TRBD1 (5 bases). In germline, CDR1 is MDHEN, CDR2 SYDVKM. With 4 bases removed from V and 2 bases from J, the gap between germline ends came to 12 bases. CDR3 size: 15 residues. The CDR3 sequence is CASSWGSFGNQPQHF. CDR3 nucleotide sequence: TGTGCCAGCAGTTGGGGCAGCTTCGGCAATCAGCCCCAGCATTTT.

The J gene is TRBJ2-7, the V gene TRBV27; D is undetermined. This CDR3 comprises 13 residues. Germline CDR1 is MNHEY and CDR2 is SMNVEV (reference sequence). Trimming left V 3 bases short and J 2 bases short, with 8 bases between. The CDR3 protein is CASSFNGPYEQYF. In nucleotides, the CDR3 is TGTGCCAGCAGTTTTAACGGTCCCTACGAGCAGTACTTC.

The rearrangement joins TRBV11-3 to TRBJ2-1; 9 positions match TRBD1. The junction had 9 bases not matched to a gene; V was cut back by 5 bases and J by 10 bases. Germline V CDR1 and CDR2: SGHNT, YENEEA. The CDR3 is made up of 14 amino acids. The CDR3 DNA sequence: TGTGCCAGCAGCGGTGACAGGGGGGGGAAGGAGCAGTTCTTC. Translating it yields CASSGDRGGKEQFF. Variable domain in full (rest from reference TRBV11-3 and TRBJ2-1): EAGVVQSPRYKIIEKKQPVAFWCNPISGHNTLYWYLQNLGQGPELLIRYENEEAVDDSQLPKDRFSAERLKGVDSTLKIQPAELGDSAVYLCASSGDRGGKEQFFGPGTRLTVL.

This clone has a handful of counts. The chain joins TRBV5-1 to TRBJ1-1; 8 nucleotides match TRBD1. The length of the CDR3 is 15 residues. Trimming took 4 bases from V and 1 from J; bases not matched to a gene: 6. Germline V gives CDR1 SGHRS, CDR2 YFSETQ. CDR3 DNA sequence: TGCGCCAGCAGCCCAACAGGGGGGAGGAACACTGAAGCTTTCTTT. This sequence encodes CASSPTGGRNTEAFF.

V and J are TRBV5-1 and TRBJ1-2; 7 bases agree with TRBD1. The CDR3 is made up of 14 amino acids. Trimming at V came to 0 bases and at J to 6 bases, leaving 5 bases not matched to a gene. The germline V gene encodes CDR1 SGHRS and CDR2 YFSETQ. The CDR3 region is CASSLGGGEDGYTF. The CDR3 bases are TGCGCCAGCAGCTTGGGAGGGGGCGAAGATGGCTACACCTTC.

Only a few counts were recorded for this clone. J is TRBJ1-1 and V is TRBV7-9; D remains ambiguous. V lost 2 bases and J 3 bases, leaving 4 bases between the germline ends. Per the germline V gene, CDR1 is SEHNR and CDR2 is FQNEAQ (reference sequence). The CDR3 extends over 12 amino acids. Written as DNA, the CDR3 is TGTGCCAGCAGCTTACAGGACACTGAAGCTTTCTTT. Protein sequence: CASSLQDTEAFF.

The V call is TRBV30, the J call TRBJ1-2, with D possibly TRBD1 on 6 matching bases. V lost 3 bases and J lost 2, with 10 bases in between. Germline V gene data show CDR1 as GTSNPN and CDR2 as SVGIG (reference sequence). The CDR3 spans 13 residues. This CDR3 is CAWRDRQNYGYTF. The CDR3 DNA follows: TGTGCCTGGAGGGACAGACAGAACTATGGCTACACCTTC.

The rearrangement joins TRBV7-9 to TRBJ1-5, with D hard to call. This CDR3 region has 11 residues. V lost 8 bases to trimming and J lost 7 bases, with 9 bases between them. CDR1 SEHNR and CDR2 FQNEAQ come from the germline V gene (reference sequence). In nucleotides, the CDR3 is TGTGCCAGCGGCCATATGCAGCCCCAGCATTTT. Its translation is CASGHMQPQHF.

The CDR3 loop is CASSLPGTGGRYEQYF. CDR3 nucleotide sequence: TGTGCCAGCAGCTTGCCCGGGACAGGGGGTAGGTACGAGCAGTACTTC. V and J are TRBV5-6 and TRBJ2-5; 11 positions agree with TRBD1. The J call may not be correct, given that the DNA end is closer to TRBJ2-7. CDR1 and CDR2 (germline): SGHDT, YYEEEE. The CDR3 spans 16 residues.

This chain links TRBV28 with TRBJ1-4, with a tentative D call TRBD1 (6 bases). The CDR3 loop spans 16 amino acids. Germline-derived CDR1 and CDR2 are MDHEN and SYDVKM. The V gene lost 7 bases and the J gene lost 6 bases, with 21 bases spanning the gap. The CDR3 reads CASNPGVISRDEKLFF. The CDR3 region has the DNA TGTGCCAGCAACCCAGGGGTGATATCAAGGGATGAAAAACTGTTTTTT.

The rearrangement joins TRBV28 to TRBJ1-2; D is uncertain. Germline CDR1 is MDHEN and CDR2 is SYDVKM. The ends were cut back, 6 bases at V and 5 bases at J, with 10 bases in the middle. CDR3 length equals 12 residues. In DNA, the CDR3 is TGTGCCAGCAGAGAAGCCCTATATGGCTACACCTTC. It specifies CASREALYGYTF.

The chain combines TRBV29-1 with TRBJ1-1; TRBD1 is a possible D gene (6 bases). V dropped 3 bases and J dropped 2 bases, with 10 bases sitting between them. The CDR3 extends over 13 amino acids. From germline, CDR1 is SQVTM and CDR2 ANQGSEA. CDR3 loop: CSVDQTGNTEAFF. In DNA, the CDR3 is TGCAGCGTTGACCAGACAGGAAACACTGAAGCTTTCTTT.

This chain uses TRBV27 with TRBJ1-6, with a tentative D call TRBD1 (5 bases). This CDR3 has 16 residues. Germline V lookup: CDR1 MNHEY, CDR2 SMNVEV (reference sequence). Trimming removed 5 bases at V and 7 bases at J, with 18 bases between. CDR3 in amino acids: CASSIQPGLRNSPLHF. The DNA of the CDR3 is TGTGCCAGCAGTATACAACCAGGGCTACGAAATTCACCCCTCCACTTT.

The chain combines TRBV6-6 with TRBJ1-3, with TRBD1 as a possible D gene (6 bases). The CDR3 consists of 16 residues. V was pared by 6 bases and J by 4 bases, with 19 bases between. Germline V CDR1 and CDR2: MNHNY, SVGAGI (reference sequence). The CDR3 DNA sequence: TGTGCCAGCAGCCCCTCCGGTCAGGGGACGGGAAACACCATATATTTT. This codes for CASSPSGQGTGNTIYF.

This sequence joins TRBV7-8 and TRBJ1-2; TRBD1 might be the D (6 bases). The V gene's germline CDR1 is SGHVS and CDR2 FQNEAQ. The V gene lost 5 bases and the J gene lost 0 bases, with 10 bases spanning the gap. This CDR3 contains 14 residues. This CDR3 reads CASSHRVPNYGYTF. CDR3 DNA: TGTGCCAGCAGCCACAGGGTACCTAACTATGGCTACACCTTC.

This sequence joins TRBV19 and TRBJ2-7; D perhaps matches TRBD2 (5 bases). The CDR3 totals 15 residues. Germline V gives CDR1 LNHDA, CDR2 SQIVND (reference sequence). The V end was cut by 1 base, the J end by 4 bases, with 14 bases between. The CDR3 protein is CASSIGFGVRYEQYF. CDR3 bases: TGTGCCAGTAGTATAGGGTTCGGGGTGAGGTACGAGCAGTACTTC.

CDR3 region: CASSLKGQLKLFF. The DNA for the CDR3 is TGTGCCAGCAGCCTTAAAGGACAGTTAAAACTGTTTTTT. This chain joins TRBV28 and TRBJ1-4; tentatively, D is TRBD1 (6 bases). Trimming took 6 bases from V and 10 from J, leaving 15 bases between them. This CDR3 is 13 amino acids long. Germline V gives CDR1 MDHEN, CDR2 SYDVKM.

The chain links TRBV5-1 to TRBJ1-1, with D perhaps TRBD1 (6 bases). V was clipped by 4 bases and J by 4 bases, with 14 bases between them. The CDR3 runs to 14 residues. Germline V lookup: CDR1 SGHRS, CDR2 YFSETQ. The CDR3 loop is CASSPGDGGTEAFF. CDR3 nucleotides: TGCGCCAGCAGCCCAGGGGATGGCGGCACTGAAGCTTTCTTT.

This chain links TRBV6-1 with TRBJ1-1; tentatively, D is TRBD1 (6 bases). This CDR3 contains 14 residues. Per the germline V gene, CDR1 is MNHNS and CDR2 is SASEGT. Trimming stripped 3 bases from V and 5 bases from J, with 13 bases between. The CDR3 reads CASSDLRRGTEAFF. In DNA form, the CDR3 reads TGTGCCAGCAGTGATCTAAGAAGGGGGACTGAAGCTTTCTTT.

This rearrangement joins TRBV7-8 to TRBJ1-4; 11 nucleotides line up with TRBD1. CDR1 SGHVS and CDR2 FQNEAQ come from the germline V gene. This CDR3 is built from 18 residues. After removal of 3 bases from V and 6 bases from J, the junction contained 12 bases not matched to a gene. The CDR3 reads CASSFGQGADFVDEKLFF. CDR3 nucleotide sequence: TGTGCCAGCAGCTTCGGACAGGGGGCAGATTTCGTAGATGAAAAACTGTTTTTT. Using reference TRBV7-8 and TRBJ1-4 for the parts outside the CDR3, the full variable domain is GAGVSQSPRYKVAKRGQDVALRCDPISGHVSLFWYQQALGQGPEFLTYFQNEAQLDKSGLPSDRFFAERPEGSVSTLKIQRTQQEDSAVYLCASSFGQGADFVDEKLFFGSGTQLSVL.

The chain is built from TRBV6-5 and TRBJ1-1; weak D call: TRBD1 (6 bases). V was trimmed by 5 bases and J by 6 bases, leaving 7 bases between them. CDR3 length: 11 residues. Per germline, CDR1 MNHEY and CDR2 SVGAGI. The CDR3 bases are TGTGCCAGCAGTAACAGGGCTGAAGCTTTCTTT. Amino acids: CASSNRAEAFF.

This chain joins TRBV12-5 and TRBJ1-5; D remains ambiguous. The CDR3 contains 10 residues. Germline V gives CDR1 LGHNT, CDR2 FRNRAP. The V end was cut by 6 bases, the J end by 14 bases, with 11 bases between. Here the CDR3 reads CASGPPGEHF. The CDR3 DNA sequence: TGTGCTAGTGGGCCGCCGGGAGAGCATTTT.